These 14 T cell receptor beta chains were all obtained from the same sample, sequenced in a study of CD8+CD57+ T cells in acquired aplastic anemia. Patients sequenced had flow cytometry evidence of CD8+CD57+ cell expansion. According to the study, genomic DNA was the template for TCR beta VDJ and CDR3 profiling. TCRdb independently ran MiXCR on the reads; one entry per CDR3 protein. The data hold under 200,000 distinct CDR3 sequences, with roughly two thirds observed a single time. Sequenced material: sorted CD4+, CD8+, or CD8+CD57+ T cells (not recorded which) from PBMCs. Receptor source: a human donor with aplastic anemia.

This chain links TRBV10-3 with TRBJ2-1, with 8 bases that match TRBD2. After removal of 0 bases from V and 3 bases from J, the junction contained 1 base not matched to a gene. The CDR3 sequence is 15 residues long. Germline-derived CDR1 and CDR2 are ENHRY and SYGVKD. The CDR3 coding sequence is TGTGCCATCAGTGAGTCTACTAGCGGCTACAATGAGCAGTTCTTC. Its protein product is CAISESTSGYNEQFF.

This chain uses TRBV19 with TRBJ1-4; 7 bases are a match to TRBD1. After removal of 3 bases from V and 8 bases from J, the junction contained 9 bases not matched to a gene. CDR3 length: 15 residues. CDR1 and CDR2 from the germline V gene are LNHDA and SQIVND (reference sequence). CDR3 protein: CASSIRGQALEKLFF. The CDR3 DNA is TGTGCCAGTAGTATCCGAGGACAGGCATTGGAAAAACTGTTTTTT.

This clonotype was picked up a small number of times. This chain links TRBV19 with TRBJ1-1, with 8 nucleotides matching TRBD1. Trimming at V came to 10 bases and at J to 5 bases, leaving 6 bases not matched to a gene. Per germline, CDR1 LNHDA and CDR2 SQIVND (reference sequence). The CDR3 is 12 amino acids. CDR3 amino acids: CATRTGWTEAFF. The CDR3 DNA is TGTGCCACAAGGACAGGGTGGACTGAAGCTTTCTTT.

This clonotype was seen ten or more times. The chain uses TRBV20-1 and TRBJ2-2; TRBD1 aligns across 7 bases. Germline loops: CDR1 DFQATT, CDR2 SNEGSKA (reference sequence). J gave up 3 bases and V 0 bases, and 4 bases lay outside the gene matches. This CDR3 contains 15 residues. Here the CDR3 reads CSARDLQGDTGELFF. The CDR3 region has the DNA TGCAGTGCTAGAGATCTTCAGGGGGACACCGGGGAGCTGTTTTTT.

CDR3: CASSWERGSYEQYF. The CDR3 DNA is TGCGCCAGCAGCTGGGAACGGGGTTCCTACGAGCAGTACTTC. The rearrangement uses TRBV4-1 and TRBJ2-7, with a tentative D call TRBD2 (5 bases). The germline V gene has CDR1 MGHRA and CDR2 YSYEKL. The CDR3 spans 14 residues. V was clipped by 5 bases and J by 1 base, with 12 bases between them.

This clonotype occurred many times. The chain couples TRBV5-5 to TRBJ2-7, with 10 bases aligning to TRBD1. The trim removed 4 bases at V and 3 bases at J, leaving 7 bases unmatched. This CDR3 has 15 amino acids. The germline CDR1 and CDR2 sequences are SGHKS and YYEKEE (reference sequence). The CDR3 nucleotides read TGTGCCAGCAGCCCTACCGGGACAGGGGTCTACGAGCAGTACGTC. Amino acid sequence: CASSPTGTGVYEQYV.

As DNA, the CDR3 is TGTGCCAGCACCGGACAGGGGGCGAGCACAGATACGCAGTATTTT. Protein product: CASTGQGASTDTQYF. The chain combines TRBV2 with TRBJ2-3; TRBD1 aligns across 11 bases. The CDR3 contains 15 residues. V gave up 7 bases and J gave up 0 bases; unmatched junction bases: 3. Germline V gives CDR1 SNHLY, CDR2 FYNNEI. Full variable domain (outside the CDR3, taken from reference TRBV2 and TRBJ2-3): EPEVTQTPSHQVTQMGQEVILRCVPISNHLYFYWYRQILGQKVEFLVSFYNNEISEKSEIFDDQFSVERPDGSNFTLKIRSTKLEDSAMYFCASTGQGASTDTQYFGPGTRLTVL.

The V call is TRBV5-1, the J call TRBJ1-1; no definite D call. Germline V lookup: CDR1 SGHRS, CDR2 YFSETQ. V lost 3 bases and J 1 base, leaving 10 bases between the germline ends. CDR3 size: 14 residues. The DNA for the CDR3 is TGCGCCAGCAGCTCGAGCACGGCGAACACTGAAGCTTTCTTT. This translates into CASSSSTANTEAFF.

In this sample, this clonotype turned up once. The chain employs TRBV10-3 and TRBJ1-6, with D possibly matching TRBD1 (5 bases). This CDR3 has 12 amino acids. The germline V gene has CDR1 ENHRY and CDR2 SYGVKD. V lost 11 bases and J lost 8, with 13 bases in between. The CDR3 is CAVGTGDSPLHF. CDR3 DNA: TGTGCCGTTGGGACGGGGGATTCACCCCTCCACTTT.

This clonotype was recorded only once. This chain connects TRBV6-5 to TRBJ1-6, with D tentatively TRBD1 (5 bases). CDR1 MNHEY and CDR2 SVGAGI come from the germline V gene. This CDR3 is 15 amino acids long. V was cut by 5 bases and J by 8 bases, with 16 bases left in between. The DNA of the CDR3 is TGTGCCAGCAGTCCCTCGAGCGGGGGGGATTCACCCCTCCACTTT. Its translation: CASSPSSGGDSPLHF.

As DNA, the CDR3 is TGTGCCAGCAGCCGCGGTGAAGTAAGTGAAGCTTTCTTT. Translation: CASSRGEVSEAFF. The V and J genes are TRBV6-2 or TRBV6-3 and TRBJ1-1; no clear D gene. Per germline, CDR1 MNHEY and CDR2 SVGEGT. V dropped 6 bases and J dropped 7 bases, with 15 bases sitting between them. The CDR3 spans 13 residues.

This clonotype turned up a few times. CDR3 protein: CASSVGAAQETQYF. DNA for the CDR3: TGTGCCAGCAGCGTAGGGGCAGCCCAAGAGACCCAGTACTTC. The rearrangement links TRBV6-2 or TRBV6-3 to TRBJ2-5, with D possibly being TRBD1 (5 bases). Deletions cut 6 bases from V and 1 base from J, with 12 bases between. The CDR3 is 14 residues long. The V gene's germline CDR1 is MNHEY and CDR2 SVGEGT.

This rearrangement joins TRBV29-1 to TRBJ1-2, with D perhaps matching TRBD1 (6 bases). There are 12 residues in the CDR3. V was clipped by 6 bases and J by 6 bases, with 14 bases between them. Germline V gene sequence: CDR1 SQVTM, CDR2 ANQGSEA. The CDR3 nucleotides read TGCAGCGTCCTACAGGGAACCGATGGCTACACCTTC. As protein: CSVLQGTDGYTF.

The chain uses TRBV10-3 and TRBJ2-3, with 10 bases fitting TRBD1. V shed 6 bases and J 5 bases; nucleotides not matched to a gene: 2. The CDR3 covers 13 residues. Germline CDR1 ENHRY, CDR2 SYGVKD. CDR3 residues: CAIRGQGEDTQYF. The CDR3 DNA reads TGTGCCATCAGAGGACAGGGGGAAGATACGCAGTATTTT.